This TCR beta chain originates from a study of shared clonotypes between healthy human individuals. The table came from immunoSEQ multiplex PCR; TCRdb's copy has only in-frame clones and leaves some out. Of 2 million to 2.5 million clones in the sample, nearly 97% were seen once. The V gene lost 3 bases and the J gene lost 3 bases, with 8 bases spanning the gap. CDR1 KGHSH and CDR2 LQKENI come from the germline V gene. CDR3 length: 13 amino acids. V and J are TRBV18 and TRBJ1-2; no definite D call. The receptor was isolated from a man in his late teens or twenties in good health. Sequencing used naive CD4+ T cells sorted from blood. Specified subset: CD45RA+ positively selected. Written as DNA, the CDR3 is TGTGCCAGCTCACCTCAGTGGGACTATGGCTACACCTTC. Residues: CASSPQWDYGYTF.